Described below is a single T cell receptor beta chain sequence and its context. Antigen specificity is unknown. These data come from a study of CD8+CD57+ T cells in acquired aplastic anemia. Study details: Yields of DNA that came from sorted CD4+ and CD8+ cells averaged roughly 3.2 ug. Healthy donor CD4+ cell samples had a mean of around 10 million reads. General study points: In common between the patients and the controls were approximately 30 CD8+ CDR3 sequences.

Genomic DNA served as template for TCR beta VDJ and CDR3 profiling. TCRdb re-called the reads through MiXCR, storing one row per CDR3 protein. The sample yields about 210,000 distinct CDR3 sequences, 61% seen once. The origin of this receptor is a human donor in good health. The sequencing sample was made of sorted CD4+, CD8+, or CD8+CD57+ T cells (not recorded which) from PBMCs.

The CDR3 is CASSLGASGGTSTDTQYF. The CDR3 DNA reads TGTGCCAGCAGCTTAGGGGCTAGCGGGGGGACAAGCACAGATACGCAGTATTTT. J is TRBJ2-3 and V is TRBV7-6; 11 bases match TRBD2. This CDR3 comprises 18 residues. Losses at the gene ends were 1 base for V and 0 bases for J; bases not matched to a gene: 6. Germline CDR1 is SGHVS and CDR2 is FNYEAQ.